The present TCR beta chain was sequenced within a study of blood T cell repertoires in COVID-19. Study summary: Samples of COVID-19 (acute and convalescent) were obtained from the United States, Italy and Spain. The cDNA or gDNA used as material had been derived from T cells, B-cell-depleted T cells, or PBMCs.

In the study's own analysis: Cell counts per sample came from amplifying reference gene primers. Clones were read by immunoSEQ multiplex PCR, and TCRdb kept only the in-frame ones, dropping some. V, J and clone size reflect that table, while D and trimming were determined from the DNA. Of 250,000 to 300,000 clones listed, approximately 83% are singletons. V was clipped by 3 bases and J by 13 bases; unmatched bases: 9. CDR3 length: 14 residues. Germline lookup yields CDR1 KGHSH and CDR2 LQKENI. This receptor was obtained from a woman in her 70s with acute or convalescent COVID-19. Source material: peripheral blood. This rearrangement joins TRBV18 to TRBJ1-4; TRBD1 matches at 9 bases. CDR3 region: CASSPPPGQGGLFF. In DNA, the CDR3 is TGTGCCAGCTCACCTCCACCGGGACAGGGAGGACTGTTTTTT. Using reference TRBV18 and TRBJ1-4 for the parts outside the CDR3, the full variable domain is NAGVMQNPRHLVRRRGQEARLRCSPMKGHSHVYWYRQLPEEGLKFMVYLQKENIIDESGMPKERFSAEFPKEGPSILRIQQVVRGDSAAYFCASSPPPGQGGLFFGSGTQLSVL.